Listed below are T cell receptor beta chains from one sample, sequenced in a study of blood T cell repertoires in COVID-19. The table came from immunoSEQ multiplex PCR; TCRdb's copy has only in-frame clones and leaves some out. The sample includes 210,000 or so clones, roughly nine tenths of them seen just once. The specimen was PBMCs or T cells enriched from blood (not recorded which). These receptors were obtained from a woman aged 50 to 60 in a cohort exposed to, infected with or recovered from COVID-19 (not recorded which). Both conserved end residues are part of each CDR3. The D gene is left open where the match is weak. Clone size appears in some rows only: once, few, many, or a class for an expanded clone.

cdr3_nt cdr3_aa cdr3_length d_call j_call clone_size v_call
TGTGCCATCAGTGATAAAAGAGGGCAGGAGATAAACTATGGCTACACCTTC CAISDKRGQEINYGYTF 17 NA TRBJ1-2 NA TRBV10-3
TGTGCCAGCAGCTTAGGGGATCACAGGGGACCCCTCCACTTT CASSLGDHRGPLHF 14 TRBD1 TRBJ1-6 NA TRBV7-9
TGTGCCAGCAGCTTAAGGCAGGTCTTTAATAGCTATGGCTACACCTTC CASSLRQVFNSYGYTF 16 NA TRBJ1-2 NA TRBV7-2
TGTGCCAGCTCACCGAGCACAGGGGCGAGCTCTGGAAACACCATATATTTT CASSPSTGASSGNTIYF 17 TRBD1 TRBJ1-3 NA TRBV18
TGTGCCAGCTCACCACCGAACACCAATGCCATGAACACTGAAGCTTTCTTT CASSPPNTNAMNTEAFF 17 NA TRBJ1-1 NA TRBV18
TGTGCCAGCAGCGTTACCGGGACTTTTAATGAGCAGTTCTTC CASSVTGTFNEQFF 14 NA TRBJ2-1 NA TRBV7-2
TGTGCCAGCGGGCAGGCTGGTCAGCCCCAGCATTTT CASGQAGQPQHF 12 NA TRBJ1-5 NA TRBV7-6
TGCGCCAGCAGCCGGACTAGACAAGAGACCCAGTACTTC CASSRTRQETQYF 13 TRBD2 TRBJ2-5 NA TRBV5-1
TGCGCCAGCAGCCAATGGTGGGCTAGCGGGGGGCAATCGTCAGATACGCAGTATTTT CASSQWWASGGQSSDTQYF 19 TRBD2 TRBJ2-3 NA TRBV4-3
TGTGCCAGCAGCGTAGTAGCGGGGGGACCCCTAGCGCAGTATTTT CASSVVAGGPLAQYF 15 TRBD2 TRBJ2-3 NA TRBV9
TGCGCCAGCAGAGAACGAAAGGGGAATGAGCAGTTCTTC CASRERKGNEQFF 13 NA TRBJ2-1 NA TRBV10-1
TGTGCCAGCAGCCCGTCTTCTATTCGGGGGGCAGATACGCAGTATTTT CASSPSSIRGADTQYF 16 TRBD2 TRBJ2-3 NA TRBV7-3
TGTGCCAGCAGCCAAGGTGCCTTCACGGGTTCACCCCTCCACTTT CASSQGAFTGSPLHF 15 NA TRBJ1-6 NA TRBV3-1/TRBV3-2
TGCGCCAGCAGTGACAGGGGGCGCACAGATACGCAGTATTTT CASSDRGRTDTQYF 14 TRBD1 TRBJ2-3 NA TRBV10-2
TGTGCCTGGAGCGGGCGGGGAAGTCCCTACGAGCAGTACTTC CAWSGRGSPYEQYF 14 NA TRBJ2-7 NA TRBV30
TGTGCCAGCAGACCTCCGGGATCAAATTCACCCCTCCACTTT CASRPPGSNSPLHF 14 NA TRBJ1-6 NA TRBV28
TGCAGTGCAATACAGGTTCCTGAGCAGTTCTTC CSAIQVPEQFF 11 NA TRBJ2-1 once TRBV20-1
TGTGCCAGCAGCGAAACCGGGACTTCCTACAATGAGCAGTTCTTC CASSETGTSYNEQFF 15 NA TRBJ2-1 NA TRBV9
TGTGCCAGCAGTGAAAATACAGGGAGTAGCTACACCTTC CASSENTGSSYTF 13 NA TRBJ1-2 NA TRBV6-1
TGTGCCAGCAGCATGGGACAGGGTCTTTCGGAAGCTTTCTTT CASSMGQGLSEAFF 14 TRBD1 TRBJ1-1 NA TRBV6-5
TGTGCCAGCAGTTTGAGGCGCCACTATGGCTACACCTTC CASSLRRHYGYTF 13 NA TRBJ1-2 NA TRBV28
TGTGCCAGCAGCTTGGCGCTCAGGGGACCACTCGAGCAGTACTTC CASSLALRGPLEQYF 15 NA TRBJ2-7 NA TRBV5-5
TGTGCCAGTAGTGGGCAGGGTAAGGCTTTCTTT CASSGQGKAFF 11 NA TRBJ1-1 once TRBV19
TGTGCCAGCAACGGACAGGCTTCACCCCTCCACTTT CASNGQASPLHF 12 TRBD1 TRBJ1-6 NA TRBV25-1
TGTGCCAGCAGGGCAAGCACAGATACGCAGTATTTT CASRASTDTQYF 12 NA TRBJ2-3 NA TRBV6-5
TGTGCCAGCAGCGCGGGGGGCGGAACGCCGGAGAATGAGCAGTTCTTC CASSAGGGTPENEQFF 16 TRBD2 TRBJ2-1 NA TRBV13
TGTGCCAGCAGCCCCGTTTGGGACAGCTACAATGAGCAGTTCTTC CASSPVWDSYNEQFF 15 TRBD1 TRBJ2-1 NA TRBV5-6
TGTGCCAGTAGTGGCGGACAACAAGCACAGCCCCAGCATTTT CASSGGQQAQPQHF 14 NA TRBJ1-5 NA TRBV19
TGTGCCAGCAGTTCTCCGGGCACTGAAGCTTTCTTT CASSSPGTEAFF 12 NA TRBJ1-1 NA TRBV25-1
TGTGCCAGCAGCCCCTCCAGCACAGATACGCAGTATTTT CASSPSSTDTQYF 13 NA TRBJ2-3 NA TRBV7-2
TGTGCCAGCAGCTTCGGTCCCGACTCTGGAAACACCATATATTTT CASSFGPDSGNTIYF 15 NA TRBJ1-3 NA TRBV11-2
TGTGCCAGCTCACCCCCGGGACAGGGCAGTTCACCCCTCCACTTT CASSPPGQGSSPLHF 15 TRBD1 TRBJ1-6 once TRBV18
TGTGCCAGCTCAGGACAGTTTAATGAAAAACTGTTTTTT CASSGQFNEKLFF 13 NA TRBJ1-4 NA TRBV18
TGTGCCAGCAGCCCCGACAGGAGCACAGATACGCAGTATTTT CASSPDRSTDTQYF 14 NA TRBJ2-3 NA TRBV11-3
TGTGCCAGCAGCCCACGGGGGGGGCTCGTCACTGAAGCTTTCTTT CASSPRGGLVTEAFF 15 NA TRBJ1-1 NA TRBV7-2
TGTGCCAGCAGTTCGGACAGGGGCCCCTACGAGCAGTACTTC CASSSDRGPYEQYF 14 TRBD1 TRBJ2-7 NA TRBV6-5